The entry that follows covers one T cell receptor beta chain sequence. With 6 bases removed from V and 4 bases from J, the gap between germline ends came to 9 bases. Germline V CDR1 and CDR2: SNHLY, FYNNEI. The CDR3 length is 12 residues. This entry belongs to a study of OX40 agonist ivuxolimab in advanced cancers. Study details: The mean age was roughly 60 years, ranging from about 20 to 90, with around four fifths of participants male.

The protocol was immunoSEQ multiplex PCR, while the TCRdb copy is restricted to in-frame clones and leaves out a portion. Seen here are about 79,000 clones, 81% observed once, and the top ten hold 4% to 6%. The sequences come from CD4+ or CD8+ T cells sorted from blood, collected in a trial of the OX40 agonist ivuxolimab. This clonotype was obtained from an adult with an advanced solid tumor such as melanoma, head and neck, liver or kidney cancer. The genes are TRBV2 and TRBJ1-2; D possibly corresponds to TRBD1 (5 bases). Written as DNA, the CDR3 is TGTGCCAGCAGAACCGACAGCTATGGCTACACCTTC. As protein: CASRTDSYGYTF.